The text below deals with one T cell receptor beta chain. Antigen specificity is unknown. This entry is derived from a study of T cell responses to AZD1222 COVID-19 vaccine. Study-wide findings and caveats: Females made up more of the donors, who were largely white British, and clonal diversity may have come out too low. Mapped onto spike, vaccine-associated CD4 TCRs spanned it and were dominant at 160-218 and 743-854.

The CDR3 sequence is 13 residues long. The V gene end was trimmed by 10 bases and the J gene end by 5 bases; junction bases not matched to a gene: 6. From germline, CDR1 is KGHDR and CDR2 SFDVKD. Method: immunoSEQ multiplex PCR; TCRdb's copy keeps in-frame clones and lacks some. The table has some 200,000 clones, around 89% seen once. Sequenced here: peripheral blood, sampled 28 days after the second AZD1222 dose. The sequence was obtained from an adult who received the AZD1222 COVID-19 vaccine. The chain employs TRBV24-1 and TRBJ1-4, with 7 bases identical to TRBD1. The CDR3 here is CATSGTENEKLFF. The CDR3 DNA reads TGTGCCACTTCCGGGACAGAGAATGAAAAACTGTTTTTT.